These 27 T cell receptor beta chains were all obtained from the same sample, sequenced in a study of response to subunit inactivated influenza vaccine. TCRdb re-called the RT-PCR reads with MiXCR, one entry per CDR3 protein. Of 200,000 to 300,000 distinct CDR3 sequences listed, 9% to 15% are singletons. The material was non-naive T cells sorted from PBMCs, obtained roughly 2 weeks before vaccination. All receptors come from a man in his fifties or sixties who received an inactivated influenza vaccine.

V and J are TRBV4-3 and TRBJ2-7, with 9 bases identical to TRBD2. Germline V gene data show CDR1 as LGHNA and CDR2 as YSLEER. CDR3 length: 15 amino acids. The junction had 15 bases not matched to a gene; V was cut back by 8 bases and J by 7 bases. The CDR3 nucleotides read TGCGCCAGCGCCAAGGGACTAGCAGCTTTGGAAGAGCAGTACTTC. Protein product: CASAKGLAALEEQYF.

Only a few counts were recorded for this clonotype. This chain joins TRBV5-8 and TRBJ2-5; 7 positions agree with TRBD1. CDR1 and CDR2 from the germline V gene are SGHTS and YDEGEE. Unmatched junction bases numbered 11, after V lost 4 bases and J lost 5 bases. The CDR3 length is 15 residues. In DNA, the CDR3 is TGTGCCAGCAGCCCCCGTCAGACAGGGTTCGAGACCCAGTACTTC. Protein sequence: CASSPRQTGFETQYF.

This clonotype was seen only a few times. The chain is built from TRBV6-2 or TRBV6-3 and TRBJ2-1, with D perhaps matching TRBD2 (6 bases). The CDR3 runs 16 residues. V lost 8 bases and J lost 8, with 25 bases in between. CDR1 is MNHEY, CDR2 SVGEGT, per germline. This chain's CDR3 is CASRGDQLGASHEQFF. As DNA, the CDR3 is TGTGCCAGCCGCGGGGATCAACTAGGTGCCAGCCATGAGCAGTTCTTC.

The sample holds many counts of this clonotype. The V call is TRBV5-1, the J call TRBJ2-7; 7 nucleotides align to TRBD2. The CDR3 has 16 residues. The V gene end was trimmed by 0 bases and the J gene end by 3 bases; junction bases not matched to a gene: 9. Germline V CDR1 and CDR2: SGHRS, YFSETQ. CDR3 in amino acids: CASSLAQGGDIYEQYF. CDR3 in DNA: TGCGCCAGCAGCTTGGCCCAGGGAGGGGATATCTACGAGCAGTACTTC.

This clonotype has more than one count but fewer than ten. The chain combines TRBV28 with TRBJ2-3; D unresolved. Germline V gene data show CDR1 as MDHEN and CDR2 as SYDVKM. The V gene lost 10 bases and the J gene lost 2 bases, with 7 bases spanning the gap. This CDR3 has 11 amino acids. CDR3 residues: CATWYTDTQYF. CDR3 sequence (DNA): TGTGCCACCTGGTACACAGATACGCAGTATTTT.

This clonotype was recorded at least ten times. The chain combines TRBV29-1 with TRBJ2-5; 10 nucleotides agree with TRBD2. Germline V gene data show CDR1 as SQVTM and CDR2 as ANQGSEA. V shed 4 bases, J shed 4 bases, and the junction held 12 bases outside the gene matches. CDR3 length: 16 residues. The CDR3 DNA reads TGCAGCGTTGCCTACCGCCGGAGCGGGGGGGGAGAGACCCAGTACTTC. This gives the protein CSVAYRRSGGGETQYF.

This sequence joins TRBV5-1 and TRBJ2-3; 10 bases align to TRBD2. CDR3 length: 16 amino acids. Germline trimming cut 5 bases from V and 2 bases from J; bases unmatched to any gene: 8. CDR1 is SGHRS and CDR2 is YFSETQ in the germline V gene. CDR3 DNA: TGCGCCAGCAGACCGGGACTAGCGACCTCCACAGATACGCAGTATTTT. It codes for CASRPGLATSTDTQYF.

This clonotype was detected a few times. The rearrangement links TRBV6-2 or TRBV6-3 to TRBJ2-7; 12 nucleotides align to TRBD2. The CDR3 is 14 residues long. V lost 7 bases to trimming and J lost 3 bases; unmatched junction nucleotides: 4. Germline CDR1 and CDR2: MNHEY and SVGEGT. The chain's CDR3 is CASTMTSGSYEQYF. CDR3 DNA sequence: TGTGCCAGCACCATGACTAGCGGGAGCTACGAGCAGTACTTC.

This chain joins TRBV20-1 and TRBJ2-7, with 12 bases fitting TRBD1. V shed 0 bases, J shed 5 bases, and the junction held 5 bases outside the gene matches. Germline CDR1 DFQATT, CDR2 SNEGSKA (reference sequence). This CDR3 is 15 amino acids long. The chain's CDR3 is CSARDWDRGQHEQYF. The CDR3 DNA sequence: TGCAGTGCTAGAGACTGGGACAGGGGGCAGCACGAGCAGTACTTC.

This chain joins TRBV20-1 and TRBJ2-1; 10 nucleotides match TRBD2. The CDR3 covers 14 residues. Germline V gene lookup returns CDR1 DFQATT and CDR2 SNEGSKA (reference sequence). Trimming cost V 3 bases and J 10 bases; bases outside gene matches: 9. The CDR3 DNA is TGCAGTGCTAGCGGAGCGGGAGGGAGTGGGGAGCAGTTCTTC. Translating gives CSASGAGGSGEQFF.

With respect to this clonotype: This may be a read error: a much more frequent sequence differs by one nucleotide. The chain carries TRBV12-3 or TRBV12-4 and TRBJ1-1; TRBD1 is a possible D gene (6 bases). This CDR3 has 13 amino acids. V shed 6 bases and J shed 5 bases, with 13 bases lying between them. The CDR3 coding sequence is TGTGCCAGCAGCCAAACAGGGAAAACTGAAGCTTTCTTT. This gives the protein CASSQTGKTEAFF.

The chain couples TRBV20-1 to TRBJ2-7; tentative D call: TRBD2 (5 bases). V lost 3 bases and J 5 bases, leaving 23 bases between the germline ends. This CDR3 is 16 amino acids long. From germline, CDR1 is DFQATT and CDR2 SNEGSKA (reference sequence). CDR3 sequence reads: CSASSLGGFVGDEQYF. CDR3 sequence (DNA): TGCAGTGCTAGTTCCCTAGGAGGATTCGTGGGTGACGAGCAGTACTTC.

The chain has TRBV7-2 and TRBJ2-3; 11 bases fit TRBD2. From germline, CDR1 is SGHTA and CDR2 FQGNSA. The CDR3 has 15 amino acids. Trimming at V came to 4 bases and at J to 5 bases, leaving 5 bases not matched to a gene. The CDR3 DNA reads TGTGCCAGCAGCTCACTAGCGGGGGTAATAGATACGCAGTATTTT. Residues: CASSSLAGVIDTQYF.

In its sample, this clonotype was seen a few times. The genes are TRBV2 and TRBJ2-7; a possible D gene is TRBD1 (6 bases). CDR1 is SNHLY, CDR2 FYNNEI, per germline. Trimming removed 6 bases at V and 6 bases at J, with 15 bases between. CDR3 length: 13 amino acids. CDR3 in amino acids: CASSGQGFSEQYF. The CDR3 DNA follows: TGTGCCAGCAGCGGGCAGGGGTTTTCCGAGCAGTACTTC.

The table lists this clonotype with many counts. This chain uses TRBV5-1 with TRBJ2-1; 11 bases are shared with TRBD2. This CDR3 comprises 14 residues. The germline V gene has CDR1 SGHRS and CDR2 YFSETQ. J lost 6 bases, V lost 4 bases, and 3 bases had no gene match. CDR3 DNA: TGCGCCAGCAGCCTTAGCGGGAGGGTCAATGAGCAGTTCTTC. This translates into CASSLSGRVNEQFF.

With respect to this clonotype: This clone may be a read error of a much larger clone one base away. The rearrangement uses TRBV3-1 and TRBJ2-4, with 9 nucleotides matching TRBD1. Germline-derived CDR1 and CDR2 are LGHDT and YNNKEL (reference sequence). The CDR3 sequence is 12 residues long. As DNA, the CDR3 is TGTGCCAGCAGCCTCCACCGGGACAGGGTGCACTTC. Its protein is CASSLHRDRVHF.

This clonotype was detected a few times. The chain recombines TRBV5-6 with TRBJ1-2; D perhaps matches TRBD1 (5 bases). The V and J ends lost 3 bases and 6 bases respectively, with 15 bases between them. CDR3 length equals 14 residues. Germline-derived CDR1 and CDR2 are SGHDT and YYEEEE. CDR3 in DNA: TGTGCCAGCAGCTCGAGGAGCCTAGGGGATGGCTACACCTTC. As protein: CASSSRSLGDGYTF.

The chain links TRBV5-1 to TRBJ1-1; no firm D call. V was clipped by 6 bases and J by 4 bases, with 16 bases between them. The CDR3 runs 14 residues. CDR1 and CDR2 from the germline V gene are SGHRS and YFSETQ. CDR3 sequence (DNA): TGCGCCAGCATTAGTGGGCAGGCGGGCACTGAAGCTTTCTTT. Translated: CASISGQAGTEAFF.

In its sample, this clonotype was seen many times. V and J are TRBV27 and TRBJ2-1; the D gene is possibly TRBD1 (6 bases). The CDR3 loop spans 14 amino acids. Germline CDR1 and CDR2: MNHEY and SMNVEV (reference sequence). V dropped 5 bases and J dropped 4 bases, with 12 bases sitting between them. CDR3 in amino acids: CASSRPGTYNEQFF. The CDR3 DNA reads TGTGCCAGCAGTAGACCCGGGACATACAATGAGCAGTTCTTC.

This clonotype was observed a few times. The J gene is TRBJ2-2, the V gene TRBV7-6; D call uncertain. This CDR3 is 14 amino acids long. The V and J ends lost 3 bases and 1 base respectively, with 6 bases between them. The germline CDR1 and CDR2 sequences are SGHVS and FNYEAQ. The CDR3 DNA reads as TGTGCCAGCAGCTTGTGGGAGAACACCGGGGAGCTGTTTTTT. It encodes CASSLWENTGELFF.

This clonotype has just a few counts. The chain carries TRBV5-1 and TRBJ2-7, with D uncertain. The CDR3 runs 14 residues. Trimming cost V 0 bases and J 1 base, with 8 bases left between them. CDR1 SGHRS and CDR2 YFSETQ come from the germline V gene. In DNA, the CDR3 is TGCGCCAGCAGCTTGGGTGGCAAATCCTACGAGCAGTACTTC. Translation: CASSLGGKSYEQYF.

The rearrangement uses TRBV20-1 and TRBJ1-1, with D maybe TRBD1 (5 bases). V lost 4 bases and J lost 1, with 13 bases in between. Germline assignment: CDR1 DFQATT and CDR2 SNEGSKA (reference sequence). The CDR3 totals 14 residues. CDR3 region: CSATRDGQNTEAFF. CDR3 DNA: TGCAGTGCTACTAGGGACGGCCAGAACACTGAAGCTTTCTTT.

V is TRBV9 and J is TRBJ1-1; 8 bases are shared with TRBD1. The trim removed 3 bases at V and 1 base at J, leaving 2 bases unmatched. CDR1 is SGDLS, CDR2 YYNGEE, per germline. The CDR3 has 14 residues. Written as DNA, the CDR3 is TGTGCCAGCAGCGCAGGGGGCGGGAACACTGAAGCTTTCTTT. It yields the protein CASSAGGGNTEAFF. Full variable domain (outside the CDR3, taken from reference TRBV9 and TRBJ1-1): DSGVTQTPKHLITATGQRVTLRCSPRSGDLSVYWYQQSLDQGLQFLIQYYNGEERAKGNILERFSAQQFPDLHSELNLSSLELGDSALYFCASSAGGGNTEAFFGQGTRLTVV.

V gene TRBV11-2 combines with J gene TRBJ2-7; 7 nucleotides agree with TRBD1. The junction had 6 bases not matched to a gene; V was cut back by 4 bases and J by 3 bases. CDR3 length: 14 residues. In germline, CDR1 is SGHAT, CDR2 FQNNGV. The CDR3 sequence: CASSSTGSGYEQYF. In nucleotides, the CDR3 is TGTGCCAGCAGCTCGACAGGGTCGGGCTACGAGCAGTACTTC.

The chain is built from TRBV3-1 and TRBJ2-7; D remains unclear. V dropped 1 base and J dropped 7 bases, with 8 bases sitting between them. Germline CDR1 is LGHDT and CDR2 is YNNKEL (reference sequence). This CDR3 has 12 amino acids. This CDR3 is CASSQAQREQYF. In DNA, the CDR3 is TGTGCCAGCAGCCAAGCCCAGAGAGAGCAGTACTTC.

This clonotype showed up many times. The V gene is TRBV29-1, the J gene TRBJ2-7; D remains unclear. V lost 6 bases, J lost 0 bases, and 15 bases lay in between. The CDR3 spans 14 residues. CDR1 is SQVTM and CDR2 is ANQGSEA in the germline V gene. The CDR3 coding sequence is TGCAGCGTGCTGTGGGCCGAGAGCTCCTACGAGCAGTACTTC. It translates to CSVLWAESSYEQYF.

This clonotype came up a few times. V and J are TRBV4-3 and TRBJ2-5; D might be TRBD1 (5 bases). Trimming stripped 2 bases from V and 4 bases from J, with 11 bases between. Looked up from germline, CDR1 is LGHNA and CDR2 is YSLEER. CDR3 size: 14 residues. CDR3 sequence reads: CASSQQGGVETQYF. CDR3 nucleotides: TGCGCCAGCAGCCAACAGGGTGGGGTAGAGACCCAGTACTTC.